Listed below are T cell receptor beta chains from one sample, sequenced in a study of blood T cell repertoires in COVID-19. TCRdb keeps only in-frame clones here, not all; method: immunoSEQ multiplex PCR. This table has around 120,000 clones, about 86% appearing once. Sequencing used peripheral blood. The receptors come from an older man with active or convalescent COVID-19. CDR3s leave out the opening cysteine and the closing phenylalanine or tryptophan. D genes are given only for firm matches.

-	TRBV9	TRBJ2-1	ASSVAPAVYNEQF
TRBD1	TRBV29-1	TRBJ1-1	SVIQGTGRNTEAF
TRBD1	TRBV6-2/TRBV6-3	TRBJ1-2	ASSYSRGQGANYGYT
TRBD1	TRBV9	TRBJ2-2	ASSANWDSYTGELF
TRBD1	TRBV5-1	TRBJ2-1	ASRPGTGRGNEQF
-	TRBV19	TRBJ1-2	ASSIMESRGYT
TRBD1	TRBV15	TRBJ2-7	ATSRVRGQGYEQY
-	TRBV7-2	TRBJ1-2	ASSLAPGSLQYGYT
TRBD2	TRBV6-2/TRBV6-3	TRBJ2-3	ASSPGLAGGTDTQY
-	TRBV7-6	TRBJ1-1	ASSLVQGKNTEAF
-	TRBV28	TRBJ1-5	ASSLGTSNQPQH
-	TRBV19	TRBJ1-5	ASSMSRGPNQPQH
-	TRBV30	TRBJ1-5	AWSAYPIRGSNQPQH
-	TRBV6-5	TRBJ1-6	ASSSRGDNSPLH
-	TRBV19	TRBJ1-5	ASSIDFNQPQH
-	TRBV28	TRBJ1-1	ASGTQMNTEAF
-	TRBV29-1	TRBJ2-3	SVAAGHTGDTQY